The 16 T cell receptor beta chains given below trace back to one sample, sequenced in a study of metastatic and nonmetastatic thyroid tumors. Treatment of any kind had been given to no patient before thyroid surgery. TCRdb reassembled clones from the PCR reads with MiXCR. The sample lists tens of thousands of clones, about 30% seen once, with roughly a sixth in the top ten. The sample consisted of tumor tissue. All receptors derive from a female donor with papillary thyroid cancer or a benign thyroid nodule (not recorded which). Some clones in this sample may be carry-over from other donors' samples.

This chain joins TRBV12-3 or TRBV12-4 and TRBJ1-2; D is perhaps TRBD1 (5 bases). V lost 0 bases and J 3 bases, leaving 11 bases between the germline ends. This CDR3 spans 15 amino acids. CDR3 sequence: CASSLARGLYYGYTF. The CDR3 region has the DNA TGTGCCAGCAGTTTAGCCCGGGGCCTTTACTATGGCTACACCTTC.

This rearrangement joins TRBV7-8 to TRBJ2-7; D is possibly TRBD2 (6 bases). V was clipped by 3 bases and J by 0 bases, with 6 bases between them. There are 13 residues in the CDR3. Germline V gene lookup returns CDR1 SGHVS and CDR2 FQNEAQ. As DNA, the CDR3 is TGTGCCAGCAGCTTGCGGGGCTCCTACGAGCAGTACTTC. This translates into CASSLRGSYEQYF.

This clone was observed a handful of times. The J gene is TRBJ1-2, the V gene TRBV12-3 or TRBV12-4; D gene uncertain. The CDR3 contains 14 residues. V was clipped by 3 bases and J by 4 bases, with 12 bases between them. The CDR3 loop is CASSLGRLRYGYTF. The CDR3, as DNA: TGTGCCAGCAGTTTGGGCCGACTCCGCTATGGCTACACCTTC.

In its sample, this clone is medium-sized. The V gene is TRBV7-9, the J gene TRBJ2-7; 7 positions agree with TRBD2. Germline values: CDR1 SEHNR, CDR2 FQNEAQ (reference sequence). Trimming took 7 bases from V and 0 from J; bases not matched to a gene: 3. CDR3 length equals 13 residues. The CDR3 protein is CASTGLDSYEQYF. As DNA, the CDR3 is TGTGCCAGCACAGGACTAGACTCCTACGAGCAGTACTTC.

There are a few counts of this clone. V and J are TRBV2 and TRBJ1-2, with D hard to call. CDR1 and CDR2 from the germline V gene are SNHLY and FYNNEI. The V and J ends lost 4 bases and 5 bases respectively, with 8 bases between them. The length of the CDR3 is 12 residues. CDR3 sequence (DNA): TGTGCCAGCAGTGTGGCGAGGTATGGCTACACCTTC. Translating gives CASSVARYGYTF.

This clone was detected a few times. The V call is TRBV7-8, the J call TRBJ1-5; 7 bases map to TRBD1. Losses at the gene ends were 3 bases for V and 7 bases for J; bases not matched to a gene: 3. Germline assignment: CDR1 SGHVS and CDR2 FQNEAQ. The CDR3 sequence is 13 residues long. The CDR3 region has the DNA TGTGCCAGCAGCTTTGACAGGGACCAGCCCCAGCATTTT. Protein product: CASSFDRDQPQHF.

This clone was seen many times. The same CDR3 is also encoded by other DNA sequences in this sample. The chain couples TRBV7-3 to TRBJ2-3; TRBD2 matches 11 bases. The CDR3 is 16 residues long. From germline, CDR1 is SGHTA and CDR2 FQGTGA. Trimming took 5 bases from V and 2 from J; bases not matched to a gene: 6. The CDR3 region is CASSPVAGGTTDTQYF. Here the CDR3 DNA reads TGTGCCAGCAGCCCGGTAGCGGGAGGGACCACAGATACGCAGTATTTT.

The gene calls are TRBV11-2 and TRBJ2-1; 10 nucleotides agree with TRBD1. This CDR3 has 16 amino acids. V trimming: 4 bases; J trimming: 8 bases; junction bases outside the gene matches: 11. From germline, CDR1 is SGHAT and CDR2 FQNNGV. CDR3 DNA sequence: TGTGCCAGCAGCTCCCCGTATGACAGGGGGCTCTATGAGCAGTTCTTC. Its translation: CASSSPYDRGLYEQFF.

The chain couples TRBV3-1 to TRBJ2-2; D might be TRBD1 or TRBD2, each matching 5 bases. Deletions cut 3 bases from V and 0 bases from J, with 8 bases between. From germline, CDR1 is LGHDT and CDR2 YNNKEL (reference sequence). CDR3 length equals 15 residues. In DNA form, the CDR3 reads TGTGCCAGCAGCCAGCGAGGGGCGAACACCGGGGAGCTGTTTTTT. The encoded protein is CASSQRGANTGELFF. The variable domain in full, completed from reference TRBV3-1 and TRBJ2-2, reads DTAVSQTPKYLVTQMGNDKSIKCEQNLGHDTMYWYKQDSKKFLKIMFSYNNKELIINETVPNRFSPKSPDKAHLNLHINSLELGDSAVYFCASSQRGANTGELFFGEGSRLTVL.

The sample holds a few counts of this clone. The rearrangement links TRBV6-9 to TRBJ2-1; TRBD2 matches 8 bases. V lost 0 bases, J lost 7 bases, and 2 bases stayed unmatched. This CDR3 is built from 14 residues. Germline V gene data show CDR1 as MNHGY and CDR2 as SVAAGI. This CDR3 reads CASSYSGTRNEQFF. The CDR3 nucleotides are TGTGCCAGCAGTTATTCTGGGACTAGAAATGAGCAGTTCTTC.

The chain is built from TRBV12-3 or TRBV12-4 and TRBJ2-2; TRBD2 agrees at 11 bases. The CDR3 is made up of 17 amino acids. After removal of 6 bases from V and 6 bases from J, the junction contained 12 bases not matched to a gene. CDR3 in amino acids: CASRLSGGALTAGELFF. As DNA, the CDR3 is TGTGCCAGCAGACTTAGCGGGGGGGCGTTAACTGCCGGGGAGCTGTTTTTT.

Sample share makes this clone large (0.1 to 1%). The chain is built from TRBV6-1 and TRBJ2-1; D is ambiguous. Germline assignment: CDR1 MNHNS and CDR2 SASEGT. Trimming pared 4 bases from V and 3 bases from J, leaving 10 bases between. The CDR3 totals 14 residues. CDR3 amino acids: CASSVFDGYNEQFF. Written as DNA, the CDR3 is TGTGCCAGCAGTGTATTTGACGGCTACAATGAGCAGTTCTTC.

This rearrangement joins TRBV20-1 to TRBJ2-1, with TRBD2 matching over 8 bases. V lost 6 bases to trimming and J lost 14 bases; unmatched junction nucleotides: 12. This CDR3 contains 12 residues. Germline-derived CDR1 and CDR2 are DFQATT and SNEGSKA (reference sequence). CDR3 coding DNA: TGCAGTGCCACAAGCGGCTCGCGGGAGGAGTTCTTC. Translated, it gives CSATSGSREEFF.

The DNA for the CDR3 is TGCGCCAGCAGCTGGAACAGGGGGCCCTACGAGCAGTACTTC. Translating gives CASSWNRGPYEQYF. The chain recombines TRBV5-1 with TRBJ2-7, with 9 bases that match TRBD1. Germline CDR1 SGHRS, CDR2 YFSETQ. V trimming: 3 bases; J trimming: 2 bases; junction bases outside the gene matches: 3. CDR3 length equals 14 residues.

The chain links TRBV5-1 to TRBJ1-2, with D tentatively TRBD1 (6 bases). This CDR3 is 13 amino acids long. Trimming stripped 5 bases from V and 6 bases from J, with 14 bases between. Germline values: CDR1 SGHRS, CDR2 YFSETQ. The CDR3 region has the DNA TGCGCCAGCAGACTACAGGGAGAGGATGGCTACACCTTC. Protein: CASRLQGEDGYTF.

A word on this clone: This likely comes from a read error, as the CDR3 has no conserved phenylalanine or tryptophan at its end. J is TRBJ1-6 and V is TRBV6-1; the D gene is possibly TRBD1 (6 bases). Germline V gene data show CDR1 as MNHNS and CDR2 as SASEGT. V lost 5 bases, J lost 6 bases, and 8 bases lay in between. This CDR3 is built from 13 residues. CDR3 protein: CASSRGLNSPLHL. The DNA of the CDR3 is TGTGCCAGCAGTCGGGGGCTTAATTCACCCCTCCACCTT.